This TCR beta chain was obtained from a study of response to subunit inactivated influenza vaccine. The study's findings and limits: It was suggested by the authors that few new T cells are recruited by each seasonal influenza vaccination.

One entry per CDR3 protein, called by TCRdb with MiXCR from the RT-PCR reads. The repertoire holds 860,000 or so distinct CDR3 sequences, with around 20% as singletons. CDR3 length equals 16 residues. Looked up from germline, CDR1 is SEHNR and CDR2 is FQNEAQ (reference sequence). Trimming removed 5 bases at V and 0 bases at J, with 16 bases between. This clonotype was seen a few times. Its antigen is currently unknown. The source material was PBMCs from blood, sampled approximately 5 days after vaccination. This TCR came from a man in his forties or fifties who received an inactivated influenza vaccine. The chain employs TRBV7-9 and TRBJ2-5; D unclear. Here the CDR3 DNA reads TGTGCCAGCAGCCCCCGAAACGGGCAGTACCAAGAGACCCAGTACTTC. It is translated as CASSPRNGQYQETQYF.